What follows are 27 T cell receptor beta chains derived from one specimen sequenced in a study of Ad26.COV2.S vaccination and SARS-CoV-2 variants (dated by TCRdb to 2020 to 2022). The protocol used for the library was the immunoSEQ multiplex PCR assay. The table comes from immuneACCESS by way of TCRdb, which keeps in-frame sequences with V and J called. Part of the clones is missing from these tables; in studies checked, under half for an unresolved V gene and the rest for unknown reasons. The sample data list about 390,000 clones, and about 90% of these were observed just once. Clones ranked in the top ten supply about 1.6% of the sample. Reading the label with the study, this specimen's treatment or condition is: roughly 19 received Ad26.COV2.S at low or high dose, single or two shots; 5 received placebo; per-sample allocation not given. Repertoires of vaccine and placebo recipients were sequenced from samples collected on day 63 after the first injection.

The specimen was peripheral blood, collected in a trial of Ad26.COV2.S vaccine versus placebo. These receptor sequences come from a person aged 18 to 65 who received the Ad26.COV2.S COVID-19 vaccine or a placebo.

Notes on this clone: Other DNA sequences in this sample translate to the same CDR3. The V call is TRBV18, the J call TRBJ1-1; D is perhaps TRBD1 (5 bases). CDR1 is KGHSH and CDR2 is LQKENI in the germline V gene. Trimming stripped 3 bases from V and 2 bases from J, with 7 bases between. There are 13 residues in the CDR3. The CDR3 spells CASSPQGNTEAFF. CDR3 coding DNA: TGTGCCAGCTCACCGCAGGGAAACACTGAAGCTTTCTTT.

This clone has just one count. The chain employs TRBV27 and TRBJ2-7, with a tentative D call TRBD2 (6 bases). The CDR3 is 13 residues long. Per germline, CDR1 MNHEY and CDR2 SMNVEV (reference sequence). The V end was cut by 5 bases, the J end by 2 bases, with 10 bases between. The CDR3 loop is CASSRTTPYEQYF. In nucleotides, the CDR3 is TGTGCCAGCAGTCGGACTACCCCCTACGAGCAGTACTTC.

The rearrangement joins TRBV29-1 to TRBJ1-1, with D tentatively TRBD1 (6 bases). This CDR3 is built from 14 residues. The germline CDR1 and CDR2 sequences are SQVTM and ANQGSEA. Trimming took 8 bases from V and 2 from J, leaving 18 bases between them. CDR3 sequence: CSSREGGGNTEAFF. In DNA form, the CDR3 reads TGCAGCTCACGCGAAGGGGGAGGTAACACTGAAGCTTTCTTT.

The V gene is TRBV4-1, the J gene TRBJ1-5; tentatively, D is TRBD1 (5 bases). V was pared by 1 base and J by 6 bases, with 19 bases between. CDR3 length: 17 residues. The germline CDR1 and CDR2 sequences are MGHRA and YSYEKL. The CDR3, as DNA: TGCGCCAGCAGCCAAGGGGGTGGAGGGGCGCGAGGTCAGCCCCAGCATTTT. Protein product: CASSQGGGGARGQPQHF.

This clone was recorded only once. The chain uses TRBV6-2 or TRBV6-3 and TRBJ2-2; TRBD1 agrees at 9 bases. CDR3 length equals 15 residues. CDR1 is MNHEY, CDR2 SVGEGT, per germline. Trimming at V came to 4 bases and at J to 7 bases, leaving 7 bases not matched to a gene. This CDR3 reads CASSFGTGNLGELFF. The CDR3 bases are TGTGCCAGCAGTTTCGGGACAGGGAATCTCGGGGAGCTGTTTTTT.

The genes are TRBV11-2 and TRBJ1-1; a possible D gene is TRBD1 (6 bases). Germline CDR1 is SGHAT and CDR2 is FQNNGV. The CDR3 is 15 amino acids. Between the trimmed V and J ends, which lost 5 bases and 2 bases, there was a span of 15 bases. The CDR3 DNA follows: TGTGCCAGCAGCCTTGGGGGGGGCCCAAACACTGAAGCTTTCTTT. Encoded protein: CASSLGGGPNTEAFF.

This rearrangement joins TRBV6-5 to TRBJ1-4, with TRBD1 identical over 10 bases. Germline lookup yields CDR1 MNHEY and CDR2 SVGAGI. This CDR3 spans 15 amino acids. The V gene end was trimmed by 5 bases and the J gene end by 5 bases; junction bases not matched to a gene: 5. The CDR3 region is CASSQPGQGNEKLFF. DNA for the CDR3: TGTGCCAGCAGTCAGCCGGGACAGGGGAATGAAAAACTGTTTTTT.

The J gene is TRBJ2-7, the V gene TRBV6-2 or TRBV6-3; 10 nucleotides align to TRBD1. V gave up 6 bases and J gave up 8 bases; unmatched junction bases: 13. This CDR3 contains 15 residues. Per germline, CDR1 MNHEY and CDR2 SVGEGT. This CDR3 reads CASSNPGQGLYKQYF. CDR3 coding DNA: TGTGCCAGCAGCAACCCGGGACAGGGGTTGTACAAGCAGTACTTC.

This clone was seen a few times. This sequence joins TRBV7-9 and TRBJ1-2; unclear D gene. This CDR3 comprises 13 residues. The germline gives CDR1 SEHNR, CDR2 FQNEAQ (reference sequence). Between the trimmed V and J ends, which lost 4 bases and 3 bases, there was a span of 9 bases. The CDR3 nucleotides are TGTGCCAGCAGCTGGGGAAAAGACTATGGCTACACCTTC. Translated, it gives CASSWGKDYGYTF.

V gene TRBV9 combines with J gene TRBJ2-5; D tentatively fits TRBD1 or TRBD2 (6 bases each). There are 15 residues in the CDR3. In germline, CDR1 is SGDLS, CDR2 YYNGEE. V lost 2 bases and J 5 bases, leaving 16 bases between the germline ends. CDR3 DNA: TGTGCCAGCAGCGTTGCCACTACAGGGAGGGAGACCCAGTACTTC. Residues: CASSVATTGRETQYF.

Written as DNA, the CDR3 is TGTGCCAGCAGCTTGCCCATAGGGGGGCAAGAGACCCAGTACTTC. Translated, it gives CASSLPIGGQETQYF. The chain recombines TRBV5-6 with TRBJ2-5, with D possibly being TRBD1 or TRBD2 (6 bases each). CDR3 length: 15 residues. Per germline, CDR1 SGHDT and CDR2 YYEEEE. Trimming cost V 1 base and J 2 bases, with 12 bases left between them.

The rearrangement links TRBV3-1 (or the pseudogene TRBV3-2) to TRBJ1-1; 7 nucleotides match TRBD1. The CDR3 spans 17 residues. Germline CDR1 and CDR2: LGHDT and YNNKEL (reference sequence). The trim removed 0 bases at V and 0 bases at J, leaving 7 bases unmatched. DNA of the CDR3: TGTGCCAGCAGCCAAGAGGTTTTGGACAGGCTGAACACTGAAGCTTTCTTT. Amino acids: CASSQEVLDRLNTEAFF.

V and J are TRBV28 and TRBJ2-1; TRBD1 might be the D (6 bases). Germline V gene sequence: CDR1 MDHEN, CDR2 SYDVKM. V was trimmed by 5 bases and J by 6 bases, leaving 11 bases between them. The CDR3 consists of 13 residues. The CDR3 coding sequence is TGTGCCAGCAGTATCTCGACAGGCAATGAGCAGTTCTTC. It encodes CASSISTGNEQFF.

The genes are TRBV27 and TRBJ1-1, with D unresolved. The CDR3 runs to 13 residues. Germline V gives CDR1 MNHEY, CDR2 SMNVEV (reference sequence). V dropped 6 bases and J dropped 2 bases, with 10 bases sitting between them. DNA of the CDR3: TGTGCCAGCAGGAGAGGACTTAACACTGAAGCTTTCTTT. Translated, it gives CASRRGLNTEAFF.

This sequence joins TRBV5-5 and TRBJ2-7; perhaps TRBD2 as D (6 bases). Trimming took off 4 bases at V and 6 bases at J, with 26 bases between the two ends. This CDR3 region has 17 residues. CDR1 is SGHKS, CDR2 YYEKEE, per germline (reference sequence). CDR3 in amino acids: CASSPRDPAEDYFEQYF. The DNA of the CDR3 is TGTGCCAGCAGCCCCCGGGACCCCGCCGAGGACTATTTCGAGCAGTACTTC.

The V and J genes are TRBV5-4 and TRBJ2-1, with a possible D match to TRBD2 (5 bases). Germline V gives CDR1 SGHNT, CDR2 YYREEE (reference sequence). The length of the CDR3 is 16 residues. V lost 0 bases and J lost 6, with 16 bases in between. CDR3 region: CASSLGEGFMGNEQFF. The DNA for the CDR3 is TGTGCCAGCAGCTTGGGTGAGGGATTCATGGGCAATGAGCAGTTCTTC.

CDR3 in amino acids: CASSHFDGAFQHF. CDR3 DNA: TGTGCCAGCAGCCACTTTGACGGAGCCTTCCAGCATTTT. V and J are TRBV3-1 (or the pseudogene TRBV3-2) and TRBJ1-5, with D unresolved. CDR1 is LGHDT, CDR2 YNNKEL, per germline (reference sequence). Trimming pared 3 bases from V and 12 bases from J, leaving 15 bases between. The CDR3 contains 13 residues.

The rearrangement uses TRBV4-1 and TRBJ2-7; D is ambiguous. Germline V gene lookup returns CDR1 MGHRA and CDR2 YSYEKL. V was trimmed by 1 base and J by 3 bases, leaving 10 bases between them. The CDR3 loop spans 14 amino acids. The CDR3 nucleotides read TGCGCCAGCAGCCAAGCGACGGTTCACTACGAGCAGTACTTC. As protein: CASSQATVHYEQYF.

The V and J genes are TRBV5-4 and TRBJ1-4; D is perhaps TRBD1 (6 bases). This CDR3 has 17 amino acids. CDR1 SGHNT and CDR2 YYREEE come from the germline V gene (reference sequence). V lost 4 bases and J lost 3, with 19 bases in between. CDR3 sequence: CASSRGSGAKANEKLFF. Here the CDR3 DNA reads TGTGCCAGCAGCAGGGGGTCAGGGGCGAAAGCTAATGAAAAACTGTTTTTT.

This rearrangement joins TRBV2 to TRBJ2-7; D is tentatively TRBD1 or TRBD2 (6 bases each). V was trimmed by 6 bases and J by 3 bases, leaving 18 bases between them. Germline-derived CDR1 and CDR2 are SNHLY and FYNNEI. The CDR3 length is 15 residues. The CDR3 sequence is CASSAGYQGGYEQYF. CDR3 DNA: TGTGCCAGCAGCGCGGGATACCAAGGGGGCTACGAGCAGTACTTC.

J is TRBJ1-1 and V is TRBV7-9, with D unclear. The CDR3 totals 14 residues. V was cut by 5 bases and J by 11 bases, with 21 bases left in between. Germline CDR1 SEHNR, CDR2 FQNEAQ (reference sequence). The CDR3 loop reads CASSDPNYAPGAFF. DNA of the CDR3: TGTGCCAGCAGCGACCCTAATTACGCGCCTGGGGCTTTCTTT.

The chain employs TRBV27 and TRBJ2-1; D may be TRBD2 (6 bases). This CDR3 is 20 amino acids long. V lost 1 base and J lost 7, with 29 bases in between. CDR1 and CDR2 (germline): MNHEY, SMNVEV (reference sequence). CDR3 residues: CASSLWGDRRQVLEGNEQFF. DNA for the CDR3: TGTGCCAGCAGTTTATGGGGGGACCGGAGGCAGGTCTTAGAGGGAAATGAGCAGTTCTTC.

V gene TRBV7-9 combines with J gene TRBJ1-4; 11 bases match TRBD1. The CDR3 runs to 16 residues. The V gene end was trimmed by 4 bases and the J gene end by 4 bases; junction bases not matched to a gene: 5. Germline V CDR1 and CDR2: SEHNR, FQNEAQ (reference sequence). The CDR3 protein is CASSSGTGGYNEKLFF. CDR3 nucleotides: TGTGCCAGCAGCTCCGGGACAGGGGGATATAATGAAAAACTGTTTTTT.

The chain joins TRBV3-1 (or the pseudogene TRBV3-2) to TRBJ2-5; no definite D call. Per the germline V gene, CDR1 is LGHDT and CDR2 is YNNKEL (reference sequence). CDR3 length: 15 residues. Trimming took off 1 base at V and 1 base at J, with 10 bases between the two ends. CDR3 sequence reads: CASSQGRPIQETQYF. CDR3 coding DNA: TGTGCCAGCAGCCAAGGCCGGCCGATCCAAGAGACCCAGTACTTC.

The rearrangement joins TRBV7-8 to TRBJ2-7, with unresolved D. The CDR3 has 12 residues. CDR1 and CDR2 from the germline V gene are SGHVS and FQNEAQ. V dropped 2 bases and J dropped 6 bases, with 8 bases sitting between them. The CDR3 sequence: CASSLRSAEQYF. As DNA, the CDR3 is TGTGCCAGCAGCTTAAGATCTGCCGAGCAGTACTTC.

V is TRBV2 and J is TRBJ1-5, with TRBD1 as a possible D gene (6 bases). CDR3 length: 15 amino acids. Trimming removed 4 bases at V and 2 bases at J, with 12 bases between. Germline loops: CDR1 SNHLY, CDR2 FYNNEI. CDR3: CASSGRRGGNQPQHF. CDR3 nucleotides: TGTGCCAGCAGTGGTCGGAGGGGGGGCAATCAGCCCCAGCATTTT.

V usage is TRBV28 and J usage is TRBJ1-5; tentatively, D is TRBD1 (6 bases). Germline CDR1 is MDHEN and CDR2 is SYDVKM. V lost 6 bases and J lost 2, with 23 bases in between. CDR3 length: 18 residues. The CDR3 DNA sequence: TGTGCCAGCAGCTCTGTTGGGGTCGGACAGTTAGGCAATCAGCCCCAGCATTTT. Its translation: CASSSVGVGQLGNQPQHF. The complete variable domain, with remaining parts taken from reference TRBV28 and TRBJ1-5, reads DVKVTQSSRYLVKRTGEKVFLECVQDMDHENMFWYRQDPGLGLRLIYFSYDVKMKEKGDIPEGYSVSREKKERFSLILESASTNQTSMYLCASSSVGVGQLGNQPQHFGDGTRLSIL.